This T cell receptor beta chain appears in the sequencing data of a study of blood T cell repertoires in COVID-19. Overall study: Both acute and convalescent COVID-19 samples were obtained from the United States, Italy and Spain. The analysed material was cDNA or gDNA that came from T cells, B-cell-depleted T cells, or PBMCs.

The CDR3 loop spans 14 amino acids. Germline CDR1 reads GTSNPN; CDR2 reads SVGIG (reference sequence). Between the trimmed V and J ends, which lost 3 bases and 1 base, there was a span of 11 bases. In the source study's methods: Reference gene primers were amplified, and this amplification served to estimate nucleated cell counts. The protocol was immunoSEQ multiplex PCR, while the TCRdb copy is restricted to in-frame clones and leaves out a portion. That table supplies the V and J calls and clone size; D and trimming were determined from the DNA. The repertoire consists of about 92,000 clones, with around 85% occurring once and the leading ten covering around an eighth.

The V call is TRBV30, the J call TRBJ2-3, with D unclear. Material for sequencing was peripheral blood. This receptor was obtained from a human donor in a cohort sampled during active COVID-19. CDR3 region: CAWSLWAGTDTQYF. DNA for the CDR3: TGTGCCTGGAGCCTCTGGGCAGGCACAGATACGCAGTATTTT.